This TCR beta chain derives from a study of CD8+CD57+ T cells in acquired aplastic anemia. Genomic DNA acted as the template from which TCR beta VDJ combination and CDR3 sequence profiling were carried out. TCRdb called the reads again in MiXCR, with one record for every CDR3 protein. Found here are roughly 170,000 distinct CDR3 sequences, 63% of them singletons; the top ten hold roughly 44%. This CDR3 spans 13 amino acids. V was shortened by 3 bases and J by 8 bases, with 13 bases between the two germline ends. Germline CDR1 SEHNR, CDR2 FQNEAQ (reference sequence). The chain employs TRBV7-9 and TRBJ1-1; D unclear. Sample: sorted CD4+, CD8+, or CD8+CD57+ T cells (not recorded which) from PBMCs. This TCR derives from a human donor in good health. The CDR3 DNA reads TGTGCCAGCAGCTTTGGGTCTGAATCGGAAGCTTTCTTT. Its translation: CASSFGSESEAFF.